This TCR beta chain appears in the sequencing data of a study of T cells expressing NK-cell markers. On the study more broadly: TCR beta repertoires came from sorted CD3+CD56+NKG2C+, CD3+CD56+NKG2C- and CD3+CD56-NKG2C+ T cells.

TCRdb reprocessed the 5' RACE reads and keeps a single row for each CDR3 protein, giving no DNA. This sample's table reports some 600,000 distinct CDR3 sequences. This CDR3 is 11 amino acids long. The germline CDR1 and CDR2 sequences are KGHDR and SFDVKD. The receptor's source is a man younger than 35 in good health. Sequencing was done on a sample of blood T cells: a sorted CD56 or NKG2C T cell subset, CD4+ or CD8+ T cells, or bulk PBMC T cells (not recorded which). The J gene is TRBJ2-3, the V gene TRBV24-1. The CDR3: CATSDLLSQYF.